These 17 T cell receptor beta chains originate from one sample sequenced in a study of response to subunit inactivated influenza vaccine. TCRdb independently ran MiXCR on the RT-PCR reads; one entry per CDR3 protein. The data contain approximately 490,000 distinct CDR3 sequences, about 7.2% of them singletons. Sequenced here: PBMCs from blood, sampled roughly 24 months after vaccination. The source is a man between 45 and 75 years old who received an inactivated influenza vaccine.

The chain recombines TRBV7-9 with TRBJ2-3, with D perhaps TRBD1 or TRBD2 (5 bases each). The CDR3 consists of 16 residues. Trimming took off 5 bases at V and 0 bases at J, with 15 bases between the two ends. Germline V gives CDR1 SEHNR, CDR2 FQNEAQ (reference sequence). The CDR3, as DNA: TGTGCCAGCAGCGCCTCCGGGACCTTTAGCACAGATACGCAGTATTTT. It is translated as CASSASGTFSTDTQYF. Full variable domain (missing parts from reference TRBV7-9 and TRBJ2-3): DTGVSQNPRHKITKRGQNVTFRCDPISEHNRLYWYRQTLGQGPEFLTYFQNEAQLEKSRLLSDRFSAERPKGSFSTLEIQRTEQGDSAMYLCASSASGTFSTDTQYFGPGTRLTVL.

The chain links TRBV12-3 or TRBV12-4 to TRBJ1-1; no clear D gene. The CDR3 spans 14 residues. V lost 2 bases to trimming and J lost 4 bases, with 11 bases between them. Written as DNA, the CDR3 is TGTGCCAGCAGTTTACAGTATTGGGGCACTGAAGCTTTCTTT. Translation gives CASSLQYWGTEAFF.

This clonotype was detected many times. The chain is built from TRBV7-9 and TRBJ1-6, with 7 bases lining up with TRBD1. The junction had 8 bases not matched to a gene; V was cut back by 1 base and J by 14 bases. The germline gives CDR1 SEHNR, CDR2 FQNEAQ (reference sequence). This CDR3 is built from 14 residues. CDR3 sequence: CASSLGQGSATLHF. CDR3 DNA sequence: TGTGCCAGCAGCTTAGGACAGGGAAGTGCAACCCTCCACTTT.

This chain uses TRBV6-1 with TRBJ2-1, with a possible D match to TRBD1 (5 bases). The CDR3 spans 15 residues. In germline, CDR1 is MNHNS, CDR2 SASEGT. V dropped 6 bases and J dropped 9 bases, with 21 bases sitting between them. The CDR3 here is CASRLASGAKGEQFF. The CDR3 nucleotides are TGTGCCAGCAGGCTGGCTAGTGGGGCAAAGGGTGAGCAGTTCTTC.

This clonotype showed up many times. This chain joins TRBV7-2 and TRBJ1-1, with 7 bases matching TRBD1. Trimming at V came to 5 bases and at J to 3 bases, leaving 12 bases not matched to a gene. The CDR3 is 16 residues long. Germline CDR1 and CDR2: SGHTA and FQGNSA. The CDR3 reads CASSRNRQGVDTEAFF. In nucleotides, the CDR3 is TGTGCCAGCAGCCGAAACAGACAGGGCGTGGACACTGAAGCTTTCTTT.

The chain carries TRBV4-1 and TRBJ2-5, with D unresolved. Per the germline V gene, CDR1 is MGHRA and CDR2 is YSYEKL. The CDR3 length is 14 residues. V lost 6 bases, J lost 7 bases, and 18 bases lay in between. The CDR3 DNA sequence: TGCGCCAGCAGGCCGGCCCTGGTCGGCGGGACCCAGTACTTC. Protein product: CASRPALVGGTQYF.

The chain links TRBV11-2 to TRBJ2-1, with D uncertain. Trimming removed 0 bases at V and 10 bases at J, with 10 bases between. The germline CDR1 and CDR2 sequences are SGHAT and FQNNGV. There are 13 residues in the CDR3. The CDR3 sequence is CASSLDFNAEQFF. CDR3 sequence (DNA): TGTGCCAGCAGCTTAGATTTCAACGCAGAGCAGTTCTTC.

This clonotype was seen repeatedly, ten times or more. The gene calls are TRBV27 and TRBJ2-5, with D uncertain. The CDR3 runs 15 residues. Germline V gives CDR1 MNHEY, CDR2 SMNVEV (reference sequence). The V and J ends lost 5 bases and 0 bases respectively, with 13 bases between them. The chain's CDR3 is CASSPQIADQETQYF. CDR3 DNA sequence: TGTGCCAGCAGTCCACAGATAGCAGACCAAGAGACCCAGTACTTC.

The rearrangement links TRBV19 to TRBJ2-2; D is unclear. Germline CDR1 is LNHDA and CDR2 is SQIVND (reference sequence). This CDR3 is built from 14 residues. V lost 7 bases to trimming and J lost 1 base, with 10 bases between them. The chain's CDR3 is CASNVGGNTGELFF. The CDR3, as DNA: TGTGCCAGTAACGTGGGCGGGAACACCGGGGAGCTGTTTTTT.

This clonotype came up many times. The junction shows a germline mismatch at one end, possibly a read error. CDR3 region: CASSFTVNTEAFF. The CDR3 region has the DNA TGCGCCAGCAGCTTCACAGTGAACACTGAAGCTTTCTTT. The chain couples TRBV12-3 or TRBV12-4 to TRBJ1-1; D remains unclear. The CDR3 totals 13 residues.

This clonotype was counted only a few times. The chain links TRBV10-3 to TRBJ2-1, with TRBD1 matching over 9 bases. Germline CDR1 is ENHRY and CDR2 is SYGVKD. There are 12 residues in the CDR3. J gave up 9 bases and V 10 bases, and 7 bases lay outside the gene matches. The CDR3 nucleotides read TGTGCCACCAGACAGGGGGGGAGTGAGCAGTTCTTC. Its protein product is CATRQGGSEQFF.

This clonotype was seen repeatedly, ten times or more. The chain is built from TRBV7-9 and TRBJ1-2; possibly TRBD1 for D (5 bases). V was shortened by 1 base and J by 0 bases, with 6 bases between the two germline ends. Germline loops: CDR1 SEHNR, CDR2 FQNEAQ (reference sequence). This CDR3 is built from 14 residues. The CDR3 DNA reads as TGTGCCAGCAGCTTAGGACAGTCTAACTATGGCTACACCTTC. Its translation is CASSLGQSNYGYTF.

This clonotype was seen more than once but under ten times. V gene TRBV7-6 combines with J gene TRBJ2-2, with D uncertain. The V end lost 4 bases, the J end lost 1 base, and 16 bases lay between the germline ends. CDR1 SGHVS and CDR2 FNYEAQ come from the germline V gene. There are 17 residues in the CDR3. Here the CDR3 DNA reads TGTGCCAGCAGCTCGGCACCTTGGGTTAGGAACACCGGGGAGCTGTTTTTT. Its protein is CASSSAPWVRNTGELFF.

A few counts support this clonotype. The chain has TRBV5-8 and TRBJ2-3, with D perhaps matching TRBD2 (5 bases). Deletions cut 4 bases from V and 2 bases from J, with 14 bases between. The CDR3 loop spans 15 amino acids. Germline V gene data show CDR1 as SGHTS and CDR2 as YDEGEE. The CDR3 loop is CASSRAASFTDTQYF. CDR3 nucleotide sequence: TGTGCCAGCAGCCGGGCGGCTAGCTTCACAGATACGCAGTATTTT.

This clonotype was seen a few times. This chain connects TRBV15 to TRBJ2-3; D is perhaps TRBD2 (6 bases). This CDR3 contains 15 residues. Germline CDR1 is LNHNV and CDR2 is YYDKDF (reference sequence). The ends were cut back, 5 bases at V and 0 bases at J, with 12 bases in the middle. This CDR3 reads CATSAGTFSTDTQYF. CDR3 in DNA: TGTGCCACCAGCGCCGGGACTTTCAGCACAGATACGCAGTATTTT. Complete variable domain (other parts from reference TRBV15 and TRBJ2-3): DAMVIQNPRYQVTQFGKPVTLSCSQTLNHNVMYWYQQKSSQAPKLLFHYYDKDFNNEADTPDNFQSRRPNTSFCFLDIRSPGLGDTAMYLCATSAGTFSTDTQYFGPGTRLTVL.

This clonotype showed up many times. This chain connects TRBV9 to TRBJ1-4; D is ambiguous. V dropped 3 bases and J dropped 7 bases, with 16 bases sitting between them. CDR1 is SGDLS, CDR2 YYNGEE, per germline. The CDR3 loop spans 15 amino acids. The CDR3 spells CASSALGSASEKLFF. The CDR3 DNA is TGTGCCAGCAGCGCCCTGGGCTCGGCTAGTGAAAAACTGTTTTTT.

The sample holds a few counts of this clonotype. This rearrangement joins TRBV12-3 or TRBV12-4 to TRBJ1-5; D possibly corresponds to TRBD1 (5 bases). The CDR3 loop spans 13 amino acids. Trimming took 5 bases from V and 6 from J, leaving 11 bases between them. CDR3: CASSPRGVQPQHF. The CDR3 DNA reads as TGTGCCAGCAGTCCCCGGGGGGTTCAGCCCCAGCATTTT.